The 14 T cell receptor beta chains reported below all come from one sample, sequenced in a study of blood T cell repertoires in COVID-19 (TCRdb year 2020). Library generation was performed with the immunoSEQ multiplex PCR assay. TCRdb carries this immuneACCESS record with in-frame sequences only. Its versions omit some clonotypes, under half of them owing to an unresolved V gene in the studies checked, with the rest unexplained. The sample includes over 100,000 clones, with roughly 84% observed a single time. The ten most abundant clones make up about 1.3% of the sample. The sequencing input was peripheral blood. These receptor sequences come from a man in his forties with acute or convalescent COVID-19.

This clone was found once. J is TRBJ2-1 and V is TRBV18; 11 nucleotides match TRBD2. The trim removed 3 bases at V and 14 bases at J, leaving 9 bases unmatched. The CDR3 totals 14 residues. Germline V gives CDR1 KGHSH, CDR2 LQKENI. The CDR3 reads CASSPGLAEVLEFF. In DNA form, the CDR3 reads TGTGCCAGCTCACCGGGACTAGCGGAGGTCTTAGAGTTCTTC. The complete variable domain, with remaining parts taken from reference TRBV18 and TRBJ2-1, reads NAGVMQNPRHLVRRRGQEARLRCSPMKGHSHVYWYRQLPEEGLKFMVYLQKENIIDESGMPKERFSAEFPKEGPSILRIQQVVRGDSAAYFCASSPGLAEVLEFFGPGTRLTVL.

This clone has just one count. The rearrangement joins TRBV5-6 to TRBJ2-6, with D possibly matching TRBD2 (6 bases). V lost 1 base and J 3 bases, leaving 8 bases between the germline ends. The CDR3 runs to 15 residues. CDR1 SGHDT and CDR2 YYEEEE come from the germline V gene. CDR3 sequence (DNA): TGTGCCAGCAGCTTGTACGGGAGTGGGGCCAACGTCCTGACTTTC. Translating gives CASSLYGSGANVLTF.

CDR3 DNA sequence: TGTGCCACCAGCAGAAGAGGGGGAGAGACCCAGTACTTC. This encodes CATSRRGGETQYF. The chain has TRBV15 and TRBJ2-5; perhaps TRBD1 as D (6 bases). The CDR3 spans 13 residues. V was cut by 2 bases and J by 4 bases, with 8 bases left in between. Germline V gene sequence: CDR1 LNHNV, CDR2 YYDKDF (reference sequence).

The chain is built from TRBV3-1 (or the pseudogene TRBV3-2) and TRBJ2-1, with TRBD2 identical over 10 bases. The ends lost 5 bases at V and 10 bases at J; junction bases unmatched: 14. The V gene's germline CDR1 is LGHDT and CDR2 YNNKEL (reference sequence). The CDR3 is 16 residues long. The CDR3 region has the DNA TGTGCCAGCAGCGATGGGAAATTAGCGGGGGGCTGGGAGCAGTTCTTC. Its translation: CASSDGKLAGGWEQFF.

This clone was observed a few times. The chain has TRBV12-3 or TRBV12-4 and TRBJ1-1; 7 nucleotides match TRBD1. This CDR3 spans 12 amino acids. J was trimmed by 8 bases and V by 9 bases; bases with no gene match: 9. The CDR3 nucleotides are TGTGCCAGTAACAGGGGCCGGGCCGAAGCTTTCTTT. This sequence encodes CASNRGRAEAFF.

This clone was observed once. The gene calls are TRBV2 and TRBJ2-7; 7 bases match TRBD1. The ends lost 6 bases at V and 6 bases at J; junction bases unmatched: 11. Germline CDR1 SNHLY, CDR2 FYNNEI. The CDR3 runs 14 residues. The CDR3 region has the DNA TGTGCCAGCAGCCACCGGGACAGAGGTCGCGAGCAGTACTTC. Encoded protein: CASSHRDRGREQYF.

This chain connects TRBV6-1 to TRBJ2-7, with D possibly TRBD1 on 6 matching bases. V lost 0 bases to trimming and J lost 4 bases, with 16 bases between them. CDR1 is MNHNS and CDR2 is SASEGT in the germline V gene. The CDR3 spans 16 residues. In DNA, the CDR3 is TGTGCCAGCAGTGAAGCGTTGGGACAAAAGCTTTACGAGCAGTACTTC. It specifies CASSEALGQKLYEQYF.

In DNA, the CDR3 is TGTGCCAGCAGCGGACAGGGCTATTCACCCCTCCACTTT. Encoded protein: CASSGQGYSPLHF. This chain connects TRBV28 to TRBJ1-6; 8 bases agree with TRBD1. In germline, CDR1 is MDHEN, CDR2 SYDVKM. J lost 8 bases, V lost 6 bases, and 3 bases had no gene match. CDR3 length equals 13 residues.

The chain joins TRBV15 to TRBJ2-1; TRBD2 matches at 9 bases. CDR1 and CDR2 (germline): LNHNV, YYDKDF (reference sequence). J lost 7 bases, V lost 5 bases, and 9 bases had no gene match. CDR3 size: 15 residues. CDR3 loop: CATSFAGGRLNEQFF. DNA for the CDR3: TGTGCCACCAGCTTTGCGGGGGGGCGTCTAAATGAGCAGTTCTTC.

This clone was detected once. The V call is TRBV18, the J call TRBJ1-5; possibly TRBD1 for D (5 bases). The germline gives CDR1 KGHSH, CDR2 LQKENI. This CDR3 region has 14 residues. V lost 1 base to trimming and J lost 6 bases, with 10 bases between them. CDR3 sequence: CASSPQGWGQPQHF. Written as DNA, the CDR3 is TGTGCCAGCTCACCACAGGGGTGGGGTCAGCCCCAGCATTTT.

This clone was seen a few times. The rearrangement links TRBV5-5 to TRBJ1-6; D is possibly TRBD1 (6 bases). The V and J ends lost 7 bases and 8 bases respectively, with 16 bases between them. The CDR3 spans 14 residues. Germline values: CDR1 SGHKS, CDR2 YYEKEE (reference sequence). CDR3 region: CASGRGGPDSPLHF. The CDR3 coding sequence is TGTGCCAGCGGCAGAGGGGGACCCGATTCACCCCTCCACTTT.

The chain links TRBV7-9 to TRBJ2-7; no clear D. The ends were cut back, 1 base at V and 2 bases at J, with 9 bases in the middle. The germline V gene has CDR1 SEHNR and CDR2 FQNEAQ (reference sequence). The CDR3 is made up of 14 amino acids. The CDR3 reads CASSLVQVPYEQYF. CDR3 DNA: TGTGCCAGCAGCTTAGTCCAGGTCCCCTACGAGCAGTACTTC.

The rearrangement links TRBV19 to TRBJ1-1; 9 bases align to TRBD1. J was trimmed by 3 bases and V by 6 bases; bases with no gene match: 2. CDR3 length equals 13 residues. CDR1 is LNHDA and CDR2 is SQIVND in the germline V gene (reference sequence). The CDR3 loop is CASRGQGYTEAFF. CDR3 nucleotides: TGTGCCAGTAGGGGACAGGGATACACTGAAGCTTTCTTT.

This chain connects TRBV4-1 to TRBJ2-7; 9 bases fit TRBD1. Germline trimming cut 1 base from V and 2 bases from J; bases unmatched to any gene: 3. This CDR3 has 15 residues. Germline assignment: CDR1 MGHRA and CDR2 YSYEKL. The CDR3 spells CASSQAGTGPYEQYF. The CDR3 DNA is TGCGCCAGCAGCCAAGCCGGGACAGGGCCCTACGAGCAGTACTTC.